This record looks at one T cell receptor beta chain sequence and its context. This sample is drawn from a study of cytomegalovirus exposure and HLA in healthy donors. Study summary: One earlier analysis, a look at approximately 180 million T cells, found some 100 million unique TCR beta sequences. Around 80 million unique TCR sequences came from HLA-typed donors in an early release.

From germline, CDR1 is SGHRS and CDR2 YFSETQ. The V end lost 0 bases, the J end lost 4 bases, and 13 bases lay between the germline ends. The CDR3 totals 15 residues. PCR primers comprised 60 Vbeta and 13 Jbeta primers. The data were produced by immunoSEQ multiplex PCR, yet TCRdb's version contains in-frame clones alone and is incomplete. Among 150,000 to 180,000 clones listed, 60% to 85% were seen once. This sequence originates from a woman aged 40 to 50 in good health and CMV-seronegative. Sequencing used PBMCs. The V gene is TRBV5-1, the J gene TRBJ1-2; D perhaps matches TRBD1 (6 bases). DNA of the CDR3: TGCGCCAGCAGCTTGGCCATGGGGGCGGGCTATGGCTACACCTTC. Amino acid sequence: CASSLAMGAGYGYTF.